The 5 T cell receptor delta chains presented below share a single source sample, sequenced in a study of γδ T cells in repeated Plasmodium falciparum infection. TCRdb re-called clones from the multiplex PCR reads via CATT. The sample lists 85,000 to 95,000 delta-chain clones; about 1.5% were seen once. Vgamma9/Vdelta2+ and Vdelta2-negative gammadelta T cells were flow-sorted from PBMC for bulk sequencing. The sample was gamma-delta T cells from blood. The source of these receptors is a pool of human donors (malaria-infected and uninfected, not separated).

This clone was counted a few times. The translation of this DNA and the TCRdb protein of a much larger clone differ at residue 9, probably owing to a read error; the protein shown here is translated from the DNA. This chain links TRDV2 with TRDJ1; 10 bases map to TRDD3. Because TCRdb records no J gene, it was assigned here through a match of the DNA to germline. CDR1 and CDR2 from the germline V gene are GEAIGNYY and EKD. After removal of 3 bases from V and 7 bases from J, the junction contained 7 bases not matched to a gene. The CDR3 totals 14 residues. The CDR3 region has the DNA TGTGCCTGTGACGAACTGGGGGATGCGAGTAAACTCATCTTT. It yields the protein CACDELGDASKLIF.

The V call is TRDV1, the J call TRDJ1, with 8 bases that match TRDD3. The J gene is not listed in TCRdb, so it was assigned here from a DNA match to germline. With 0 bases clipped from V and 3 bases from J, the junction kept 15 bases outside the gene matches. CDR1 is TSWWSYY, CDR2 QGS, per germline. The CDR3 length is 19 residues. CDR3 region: CALGELVGPVGYGADKLIF. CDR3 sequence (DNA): TGTGCTCTTGGGGAACTGGTGGGGCCCGTGGGATACGGGGCCGATAAACTCATCTTT.

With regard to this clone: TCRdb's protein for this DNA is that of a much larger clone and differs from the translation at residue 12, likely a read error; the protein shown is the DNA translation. The DNA for the CDR3 is TGTGCCTTTACTGGGCCTTCTCCCTACTGGGGGCCCGACACCGATAAACTCATCTTT. Translation: CAFTGPSPYWGPDTDKLIF. The chain has TRDV3 and TRDJ1; 8 bases match TRDD3. Here the J gene came from matching the DNA to germline, since TCRdb omits it. In germline, CDR1 is TVYSNPD, CDR2 GDNSRS (reference sequence). The CDR3 is made up of 19 amino acids. Trimming took 1 base from V and 0 from J; bases not matched to a gene: 19. The variable domain in full, completed from reference TRDV3 and TRDJ1, reads CDKVTQSSPDQTVASGSEVVLLCTYDTVYSNPDLFWYRIRPDYSFQFVFYGDNSRSEGADFTQGRFSVKHILTQKAFHLVISPVRTEDSATYYCAFTGPSPYWGPDTDKLIFGKGTRVTVEP.

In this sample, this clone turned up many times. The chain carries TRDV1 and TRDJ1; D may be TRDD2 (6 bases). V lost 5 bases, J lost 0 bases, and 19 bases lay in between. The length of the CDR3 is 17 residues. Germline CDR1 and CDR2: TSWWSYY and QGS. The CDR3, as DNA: TGTGCTCTTGGGCCTTGGCTCCTACCTGGGTACACCGATAAACTCATCTTT. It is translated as CALGPWLLPGYTDKLIF.

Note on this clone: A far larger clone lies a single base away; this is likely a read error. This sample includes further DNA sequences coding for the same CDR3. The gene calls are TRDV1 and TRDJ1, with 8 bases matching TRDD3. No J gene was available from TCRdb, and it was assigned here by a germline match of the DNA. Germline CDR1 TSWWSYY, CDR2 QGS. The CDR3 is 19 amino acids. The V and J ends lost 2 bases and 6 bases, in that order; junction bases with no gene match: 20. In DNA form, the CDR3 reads TGTGCTCTTGGGGAATCCCCGTCCTTTGGACTGGGGGCACCGTATAAACTCATCTTT. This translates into CALGESPSFGLGAPYKLIF.